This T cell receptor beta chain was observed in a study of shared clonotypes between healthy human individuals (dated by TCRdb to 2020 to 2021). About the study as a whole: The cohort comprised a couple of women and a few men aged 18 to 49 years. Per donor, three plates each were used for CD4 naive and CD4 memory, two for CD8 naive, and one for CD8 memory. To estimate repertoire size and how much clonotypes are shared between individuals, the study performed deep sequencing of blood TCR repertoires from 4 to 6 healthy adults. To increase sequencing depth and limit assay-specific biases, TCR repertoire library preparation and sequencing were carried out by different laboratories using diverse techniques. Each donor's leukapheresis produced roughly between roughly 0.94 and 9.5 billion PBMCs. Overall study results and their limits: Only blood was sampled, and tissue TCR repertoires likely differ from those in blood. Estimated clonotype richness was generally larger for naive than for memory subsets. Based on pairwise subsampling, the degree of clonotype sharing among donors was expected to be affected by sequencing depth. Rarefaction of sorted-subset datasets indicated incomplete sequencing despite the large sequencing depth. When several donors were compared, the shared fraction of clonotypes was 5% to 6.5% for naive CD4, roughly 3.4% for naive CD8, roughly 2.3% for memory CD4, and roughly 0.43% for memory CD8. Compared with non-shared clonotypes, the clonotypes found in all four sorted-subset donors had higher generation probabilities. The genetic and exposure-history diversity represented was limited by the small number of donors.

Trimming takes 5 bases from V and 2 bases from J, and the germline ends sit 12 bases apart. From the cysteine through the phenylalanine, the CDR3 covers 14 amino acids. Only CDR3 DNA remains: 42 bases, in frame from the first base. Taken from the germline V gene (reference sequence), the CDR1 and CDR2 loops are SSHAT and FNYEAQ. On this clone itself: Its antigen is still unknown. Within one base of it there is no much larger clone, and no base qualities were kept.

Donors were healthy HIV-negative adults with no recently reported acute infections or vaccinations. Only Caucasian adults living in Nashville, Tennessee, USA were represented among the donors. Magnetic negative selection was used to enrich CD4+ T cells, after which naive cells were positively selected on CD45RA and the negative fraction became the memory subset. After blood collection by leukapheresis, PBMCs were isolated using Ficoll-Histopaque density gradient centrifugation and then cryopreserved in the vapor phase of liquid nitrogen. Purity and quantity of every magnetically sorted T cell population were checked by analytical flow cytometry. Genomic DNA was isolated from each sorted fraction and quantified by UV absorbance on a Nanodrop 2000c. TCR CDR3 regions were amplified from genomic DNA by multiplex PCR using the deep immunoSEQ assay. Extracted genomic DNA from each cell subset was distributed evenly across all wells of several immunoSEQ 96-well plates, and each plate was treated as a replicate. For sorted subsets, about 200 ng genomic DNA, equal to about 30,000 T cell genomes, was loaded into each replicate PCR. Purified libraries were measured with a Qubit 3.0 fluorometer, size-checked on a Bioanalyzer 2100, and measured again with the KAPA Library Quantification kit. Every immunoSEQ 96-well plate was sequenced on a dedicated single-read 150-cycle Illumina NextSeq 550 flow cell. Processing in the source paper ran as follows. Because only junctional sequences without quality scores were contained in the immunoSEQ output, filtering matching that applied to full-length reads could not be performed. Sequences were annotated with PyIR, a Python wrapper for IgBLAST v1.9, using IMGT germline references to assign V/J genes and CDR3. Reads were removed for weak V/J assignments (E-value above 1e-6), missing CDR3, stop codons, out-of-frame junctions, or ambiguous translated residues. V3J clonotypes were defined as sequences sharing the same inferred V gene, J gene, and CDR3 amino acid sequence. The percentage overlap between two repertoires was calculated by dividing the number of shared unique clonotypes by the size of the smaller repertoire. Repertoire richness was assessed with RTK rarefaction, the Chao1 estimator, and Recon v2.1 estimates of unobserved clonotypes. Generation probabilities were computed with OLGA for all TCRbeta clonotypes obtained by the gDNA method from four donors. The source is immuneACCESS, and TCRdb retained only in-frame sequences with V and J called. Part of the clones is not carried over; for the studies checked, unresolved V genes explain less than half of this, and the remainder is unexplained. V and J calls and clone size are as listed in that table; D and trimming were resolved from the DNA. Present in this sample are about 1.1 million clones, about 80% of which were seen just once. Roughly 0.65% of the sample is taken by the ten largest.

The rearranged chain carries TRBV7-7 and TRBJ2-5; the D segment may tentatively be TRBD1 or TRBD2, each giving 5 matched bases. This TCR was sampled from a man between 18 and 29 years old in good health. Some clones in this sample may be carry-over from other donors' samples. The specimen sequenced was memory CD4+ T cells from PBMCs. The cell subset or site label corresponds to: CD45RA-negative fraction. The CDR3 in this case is CASSTWDRQETQYF. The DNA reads TGTGCCAGCAGCACTTGGGACCGGCAAGAGACCCAGTACTTC. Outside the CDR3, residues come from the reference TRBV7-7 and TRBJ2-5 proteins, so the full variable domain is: GAGVSQSPRYKVTKRGQDVTLRCDPISSHATLYWYQQALGQGPEFLTYFNYEAQPDKSGLPSDRFSAERPEGSISTLTIQRTEQRDSAMYRCASSTWDRQETQYFGPGTRLLVL.